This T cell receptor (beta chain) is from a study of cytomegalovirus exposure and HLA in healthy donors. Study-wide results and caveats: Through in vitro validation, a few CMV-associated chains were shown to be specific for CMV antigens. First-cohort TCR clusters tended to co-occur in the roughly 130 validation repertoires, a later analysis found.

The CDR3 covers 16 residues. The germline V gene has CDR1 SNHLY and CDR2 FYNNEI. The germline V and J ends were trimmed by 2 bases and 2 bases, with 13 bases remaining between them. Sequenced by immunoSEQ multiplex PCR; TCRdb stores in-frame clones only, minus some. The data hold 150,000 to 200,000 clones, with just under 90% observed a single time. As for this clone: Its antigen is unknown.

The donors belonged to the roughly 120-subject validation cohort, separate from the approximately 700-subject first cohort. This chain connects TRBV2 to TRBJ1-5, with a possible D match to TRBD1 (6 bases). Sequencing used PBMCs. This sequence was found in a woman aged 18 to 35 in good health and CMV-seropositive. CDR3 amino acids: CASSEMRGGGNQPQHF. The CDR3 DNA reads TGTGCCAGCAGTGAAATGAGGGGGGGTGGCAATCAGCCCCAGCATTTT.